Presented here are 4 T cell receptor beta chains from one specimen sequenced in a study of control samples from healthy donors and cancer patients. TCRdb's table, derived via immunoSEQ multiplex PCR, lists solely in-frame clones and lacks some. The sample holds roughly 20,000 clones, roughly 80% seen once. The sequencing input was PBMCs. These receptors were collected from a man in his sixties with head and neck cancer.

The chain employs TRBV7-2 and TRBJ1-2, with D perhaps TRBD1 (6 bases). Germline values: CDR1 SGHTA, CDR2 FQGNSA. With 5 bases removed from V and 5 bases from J, the gap between germline ends came to 18 bases. The CDR3 has 15 residues. CDR3 loop: CASSPVGGGEYGYTF. In DNA form, the CDR3 reads TGTGCCAGCAGCCCCGTTGGCGGGGGCGAGTATGGCTACACCTTC.

The chain links TRBV9 to TRBJ2-3; D might be TRBD1 or TRBD2, each matching 5 bases. The V end was cut by 3 bases, the J end by 2 bases, with 16 bases between. CDR1 and CDR2 (germline): SGDLS, YYNGEE. This CDR3 has 16 amino acids. The CDR3 reads CASSALSGRITDTQYF. DNA of the CDR3: TGTGCCAGCAGCGCCCTTTCGGGACGAATCACAGATACGCAGTATTTT.

J is TRBJ1-6 and V is TRBV4-1, with D unclear. The germline CDR1 and CDR2 sequences are MGHRA and YSYEKL. Trimming took 0 bases from V and 0 from J, leaving 6 bases between them. The CDR3 length is 16 residues. In DNA form, the CDR3 reads TGCGCCAGCAGCCAAGATCCGGACTCCTATAATTCACCCCTCCACTTT. Amino acids: CASSQDPDSYNSPLHF.

DNA for the CDR3: TGTGCCAGCGACCTTGGGGGAGAGCAGTTCTTC. The encoded protein is CASDLGGEQFF. This rearrangement joins TRBV11-2 to TRBJ2-1; D may correspond to TRBD1 or TRBD2 (5 bases each). This CDR3 is 11 amino acids long. Germline CDR1 SGHAT, CDR2 FQNNGV. V was trimmed by 8 bases and J by 10 bases, leaving 12 bases between them.